One TCR beta chain is described in this entry. V gave up 6 bases and J gave up 5 bases; unmatched junction bases: 5. CDR1 and CDR2 from the germline V gene are SNHLY and FYNNEI. The CDR3 covers 13 residues. Assay: immunoSEQ multiplex PCR; the TCRdb copy retains only in-frame clones and omits some. The sample lists 91,000 or so clones, around 80% occurring once. This sample's time point: after dendritic cell vaccination, including at tumor progression/relapse. This specimen comes from a study of glioma-infiltrating T cells after dendritic cell vaccination. About the study: Glioblastoma patients came from Phase I and II dendritic cell vaccination trials. At biweekly intervals, patients got three intradermal dendritic cell vaccine injections.

The TCR comes from a human donor with glioblastoma. Sequences were derived from blood, sampled after dendritic cell vaccination. The chain recombines TRBV2 with TRBJ2-5; 8 bases map to TRBD1. CDR3 sequence: CASRDRVGETQYF. CDR3 in DNA: TGTGCCAGCAGGGACAGGGTGGGCGAGACCCAGTACTTC.